Following are 28 T cell receptor beta chains from one sample sequenced in a study of T-cell reconstitution after alpha-beta-depleted transplantation in children. Unique molecular identifiers were used to barcode this TCRbeta library. Using its own MiXCR run on the PCR reads, TCRdb lists one record per CDR3 protein. The sample contains more than 90,000 distinct CDR3 sequences, 8% to 9% of which appear only once. The source material was PBMCs from the stem cell graft donor, sampled from the stem cell graft. These receptors came from a human donor who donated a stem cell graft to a child with congenital amegakaryocytic thrombocytopenia.

This clonotype was counted a few times. The chain recombines TRBV28 with TRBJ2-2, with D perhaps TRBD1 (7 bases). CDR1 is MDHEN and CDR2 is SYDVKM in the germline V gene. Trimming removed 6 bases from V and 5 bases from J, with 13 bases in between. This CDR3 is 14 amino acids long. CDR3 coding DNA: TGTGCCAGCAGCCCAGGGGGGCCGACCGGGGAGCTGTTTTTT. Protein: CASSPGGPTGELFF.

Many counts were recorded for this clonotype. This chain links TRBV7-9 with TRBJ1-1; D is possibly TRBD1 (5 bases). Germline lookup yields CDR1 SEHNR and CDR2 FQNEAQ (reference sequence). The CDR3 has 18 residues. The germline V and J ends were trimmed by 6 bases and 0 bases, with 23 bases remaining between them. CDR3 coding DNA: TGTGCCAGCAGGCCCCCCCTAGGGGTCGGAGGAATGAACACTGAAGCTTTCTTT. Translating it yields CASRPPLGVGGMNTEAFF.

Many counts were recorded for this clonotype. The chain joins TRBV6-2 or TRBV6-3 to TRBJ2-1; TRBD2 matches 11 bases. CDR1 and CDR2 (germline): MNHEY, SVGEGT. The ends lost 2 bases at V and 3 bases at J; junction bases unmatched: 3. The CDR3 has 16 residues. The chain's CDR3 is CASSYLTSGVYNEQFF. The CDR3 coding sequence is TGTGCCAGCAGTTACCTGACTAGCGGGGTCTACAATGAGCAGTTCTTC.

This clonotype was seen at least ten times. The chain is built from TRBV7-9 and TRBJ1-2; D is undetermined. V dropped 3 bases and J dropped 2 bases, with 7 bases sitting between them. CDR3 length: 13 amino acids. Germline V CDR1 and CDR2: SEHNR, FQNEAQ (reference sequence). The CDR3 nucleotides read TGTGCCAGCAGCTTTGCCCAAAACTATGGCTACACCTTC. Translating gives CASSFAQNYGYTF.

This clonotype was counted many times. The rearrangement links TRBV29-1 to TRBJ2-3; perhaps TRBD2 as D (5 bases). The CDR3 runs to 14 residues. Trimming stripped 2 bases from V and 3 bases from J, with 12 bases between. The germline CDR1 and CDR2 sequences are SQVTM and ANQGSEA. The CDR3 region has the DNA TGCAGCGTTGAAATCGGGGATGGAACAGATACGCAGTATTTT. Amino acids: CSVEIGDGTDTQYF.

This clonotype occurred many times. The V call is TRBV7-2, the J call TRBJ2-1, with D unclear. Germline CDR1 is SGHTA and CDR2 is FQGNSA. The length of the CDR3 is 14 residues. Trimming removed 1 base at V and 10 bases at J, with 14 bases between. CDR3 sequence: CASSLDPALGEQFF. CDR3 in DNA: TGTGCCAGCAGCTTAGATCCTGCCCTGGGGGAGCAGTTCTTC.

There are many counts of this clonotype. The chain combines TRBV9 with TRBJ2-5; a possible D gene is TRBD1 (7 bases). CDR3 size: 16 residues. The germline gives CDR1 SGDLS, CDR2 YYNGEE. The V and J ends lost 4 bases and 1 base respectively, with 17 bases between them. The CDR3 DNA reads TGTGCCAGCAGCCCCACAGGGGTGGGGGGCCAAGAGACCCAGTACTTC. Translation: CASSPTGVGGQETQYF.

The rearrangement links TRBV20-1 to TRBJ2-7; D is uncertain. Per the germline V gene, CDR1 is DFQATT and CDR2 is SNEGSKA (reference sequence). V was trimmed by 2 bases and J by 5 bases, leaving 7 bases between them. The CDR3 has 11 residues. CDR3 in DNA: TGCAGTGCTAGACACTTAGACGAGCAGTACTTC. This encodes CSARHLDEQYF.

The V and J genes are TRBV9 and TRBJ1-2; D remains ambiguous. The CDR3 covers 13 residues. Per germline, CDR1 SGDLS and CDR2 YYNGEE. Trimming removed 4 bases from V and 1 base from J, with 8 bases in between. CDR3 in DNA: TGTGCCAGCAGCCCCGACGATAACTATGGCTACACCTTC. Translated: CASSPDDNYGYTF. The full variable domain, in which reference TRBV9 and TRBJ1-2 provide the parts outside the CDR3, is DSGVTQTPKHLITATGQRVTLRCSPRSGDLSVYWYQQSLDQGLQFLIQYYNGEERAKGNILERFSAQQFPDLHSELNLSSLELGDSALYFCASSPDDNYGYTFGSGTRLTVV.

This clonotype was recorded many times. V usage is TRBV5-4 and J usage is TRBJ1-1; D unresolved. V was pared by 0 bases and J by 3 bases, with 9 bases between. Germline V gene lookup returns CDR1 SGHNT and CDR2 YYREEE (reference sequence). This CDR3 region has 14 residues. CDR3: CASSLGAGHTEAFF. The DNA for the CDR3 is TGTGCCAGCAGCTTGGGGGCCGGGCACACTGAAGCTTTCTTT. The full variable domain, with the rest looked up from reference TRBV5-4 and TRBJ1-1, is ETGVTQSPTHLIKTRGQQVTLRCSSQSGHNTVSWYQQALGQGPQFIFQYYREEENGRGNFPPRFSGLQFPNYSSELNVNALELDDSALYLCASSLGAGHTEAFFGQGTRLTVV.

In this sample, this clonotype turned up many times. The V call is TRBV18, the J call TRBJ2-3, with TRBD2 as a possible D gene (6 bases). Trimming shortened V by 2 bases and J by 0 bases, and 9 bases separated the two germline ends. The CDR3 runs to 15 residues. CDR1 is KGHSH and CDR2 is LQKENI in the germline V gene. CDR3 coding DNA: TGTGCCAGCTCACCAGGGGGGACGAGCACAGATACGCAGTATTTT. It specifies CASSPGGTSTDTQYF.

This clonotype has at least ten counts. The rearrangement uses TRBV3-1 and TRBJ2-1; 9 bases agree with TRBD1. Trimming cost V 4 bases and J 7 bases; bases outside gene matches: 11. Germline values: CDR1 LGHDT, CDR2 YNNKEL (reference sequence). This CDR3 is built from 16 residues. CDR3 loop: CASSPTGTGKRNEQFF. In nucleotides, the CDR3 is TGTGCCAGCAGCCCCACCGGGACAGGGAAGCGTAATGAGCAGTTCTTC.

This clonotype was recorded many times. This chain links TRBV5-1 with TRBJ2-3, with TRBD1 matching over 7 bases. Germline lookup yields CDR1 SGHRS and CDR2 YFSETQ. The CDR3 runs 16 residues. V dropped 3 bases and J dropped 0; count of bases not matched to a gene: 7. In nucleotides, the CDR3 is TGCGCCAGCAGCTGGGTGGGGACAGCTAGCACAGATACGCAGTATTTT. It yields the protein CASSWVGTASTDTQYF.

This clonotype has a count of ten or more. The rearrangement joins TRBV5-5 to TRBJ1-1; the match to TRBD1 covers 9 bases. The CDR3 runs to 15 residues. Germline assignment: CDR1 SGHKS and CDR2 YYEKEE (reference sequence). After removal of 5 bases from V and 6 bases from J, the junction contained 11 bases not matched to a gene. The CDR3 here is CASRSTGTGMSEAFF. CDR3 sequence (DNA): TGTGCCAGCAGAAGTACCGGGACAGGGATGTCTGAAGCTTTCTTT.

In its sample, this clonotype was seen many times. The chain recombines TRBV18 with TRBJ2-4; D possibly uses TRBD1 or TRBD2 (6 bases each). From germline, CDR1 is KGHSH and CDR2 LQKENI. The CDR3 covers 13 residues. V gave up 8 bases and J gave up 6 bases, with 14 bases separating them. The CDR3 spells CASHPGGTNIQYF. CDR3 in DNA: TGTGCCAGCCATCCCGGGGGCACAAACATTCAGTACTTC.

This clonotype was seen repeatedly, ten times or more. The V gene is TRBV6-5, the J gene TRBJ2-1, with 7 bases lining up with TRBD1. V gave up 6 bases and J gave up 6 bases; unmatched junction bases: 5. The CDR3 runs 13 residues. CDR1 is MNHEY, CDR2 SVGAGI, per germline. The CDR3 is CASRQGTINEQFF. DNA for the CDR3: TGTGCCAGCAGACAGGGGACAATCAATGAGCAGTTCTTC.

This clonotype appeared many times. This rearrangement joins TRBV20-1 to TRBJ1-1, with 9 positions matching TRBD1. This CDR3 contains 13 residues. J was trimmed by 3 bases and V by 4 bases; bases with no gene match: 3. Germline V lookup: CDR1 DFQATT, CDR2 SNEGSKA (reference sequence). CDR3 sequence (DNA): TGCAGTGCTAAGACAGGGGGGCACACTGAAGCTTTCTTT. It yields the protein CSAKTGGHTEAFF.

In this sample, this clonotype turned up many times. The V and J genes are TRBV12-3 or TRBV12-4 and TRBJ1-2; D is ambiguous. V lost 2 bases and J 9 bases, leaving 10 bases between the germline ends. The CDR3 runs to 12 residues. CDR3 sequence (DNA): TGTGCCAGCAGTTTACGGAGGAATAGCTACACCTTC. This encodes CASSLRRNSYTF.

This clonotype counts as medium-sized. This rearrangement joins TRBV6-5 to TRBJ2-7; TRBD1 aligns across 9 bases. Germline V lookup: CDR1 MNHEY, CDR2 SVGAGI. J was trimmed by 2 bases and V by 5 bases; bases with no gene match: 7. The CDR3 length is 15 residues. CDR3 protein: CASSTGGMTTYEQYF. In DNA form, the CDR3 reads TGTGCCAGCAGTACAGGGGGCATGACAACCTACGAGCAGTACTTC.

This chain uses TRBV19 with TRBJ2-5; D is perhaps TRBD2 (5 bases). Trimming pared 5 bases from V and 4 bases from J, leaving 17 bases between. Germline-derived CDR1 and CDR2 are LNHDA and SQIVND (reference sequence). This CDR3 has 15 residues. The CDR3 region has the DNA TGTGCCAGTAGTCCCGAAACTAGTTCCCGAGAGACCCAGTACTTC. Translated, it gives CASSPETSSRETQYF.

This clonotype was observed many times. The chain has TRBV10-3 and TRBJ2-3, with 12 nucleotides matching TRBD1. Germline lookup yields CDR1 ENHRY and CDR2 SYGVKD. The J segment lost 5 bases and the V segment lost 2 bases, leaving 5 bases of the junction unmatched. The CDR3 has 16 amino acids. The CDR3 sequence: CAISEQGTGGLDTQYF. The CDR3, as DNA: TGTGCCATCAGTGAGCAGGGGACAGGGGGCTTAGATACGCAGTATTTT.

This clonotype was found many times. V usage is TRBV12-3 or TRBV12-4 and J usage is TRBJ1-2; no reliable D call. This CDR3 comprises 14 residues. The germline V and J ends were trimmed by 5 bases and 8 bases, with 18 bases remaining between them. CDR3 bases: TGTGCCAGCAGTAGCCACCGGTATAGCAGGGGCTACACCTTC. It is translated as CASSSHRYSRGYTF.

This clonotype was recorded many times. V and J are TRBV9 and TRBJ1-6; D is unresolved. CDR1 and CDR2 (germline): SGDLS, YYNGEE. V lost 2 bases and J lost 8, with 14 bases in between. The CDR3 loop spans 15 amino acids. Written as DNA, the CDR3 is TGTGCCAGCAGCGTGGCGCCCCTTCTAGATTCACCCCTCCACTTT. It translates to CASSVAPLLDSPLHF.

Only a few counts were recorded for this clonotype. This chain joins TRBV4-2 and TRBJ2-2; perhaps TRBD2 as D (5 bases). Germline CDR1 is LGHNA and CDR2 is YNFKEQ. Trimming cost V 0 bases and J 4 bases, with 12 bases left between them. The CDR3 spans 16 residues. CDR3 DNA sequence: TGTGCCAGCAGCCAAGACGGAGTGGGAGTCACCGGGGAGCTGTTTTTT. Its protein product is CASSQDGVGVTGELFF.

This clonotype was counted many times. This chain uses TRBV12-3 or TRBV12-4 with TRBJ2-7, with no clear D. Trimming stripped 5 bases from V and 2 bases from J, with 10 bases between. This CDR3 spans 13 amino acids. This CDR3 is CASSPNHPYEQYF. CDR3 sequence (DNA): TGTGCCAGCAGTCCAAACCACCCCTACGAGCAGTACTTC.

At least ten counts were recorded for this clonotype. J is TRBJ1-1 and V is TRBV5-1; weak D call: TRBD1 (6 bases). The CDR3 is 14 residues long. CDR1 is SGHRS, CDR2 YFSETQ, per germline. Trimming took 5 bases from V and 4 from J, leaving 15 bases between them. The CDR3 nucleotides are TGCGCCAGCAGTGCGGGGACAAGTACCACTGAAGCTTTCTTT. Translating gives CASSAGTSTTEAFF. The variable domain in full, with the rest retrieved from reference TRBV5-1 and TRBJ1-1, is KAGVTQTPRYLIKTRGQQVTLSCSPISGHRSVSWYQQTPGQGLQFLFEYFSETQRNKGNFPGRFSGRQFSNSRSEMNVSTLELGDSALYLCASSAGTSTTEAFFGQGTRLTVV.

This clonotype was detected ten times or more. J is TRBJ1-5 and V is TRBV4-1; D unclear. CDR1 and CDR2 from the germline V gene are MGHRA and YSYEKL. The CDR3 is made up of 16 amino acids. Trimming stripped 0 bases from V and 4 bases from J, with 13 bases between. CDR3 coding DNA: TGCGCCAGCAGCCAAGATCAATTCGGAGAGAATCAGCCCCAGCATTTT. Protein sequence: CASSQDQFGENQPQHF.

This clonotype has ten or more counts. This chain uses TRBV15 with TRBJ1-2; possibly TRBD1 for D (6 bases). Germline CDR1 LNHNV, CDR2 YYDKDF (reference sequence). V was cut by 2 bases and J by 6 bases, with 10 bases left in between. The CDR3 sequence is 13 residues long. The CDR3 sequence: CATSRRTGNGYTF. The DNA of the CDR3 is TGTGCCACCAGCAGACGAACAGGGAATGGCTACACCTTC.